This T cell receptor (beta chain) was sequenced in a study of T cells of healthy individuals. Germline values: CDR1 SEHNR, CDR2 FQNEAQ (reference sequence). The CDR3 length is 14 residues. The V and J ends lost 5 bases and 2 bases respectively, with 13 bases between them. MiXCR, run by TCRdb on the 5' RACE reads, gives a single entry per CDR3 protein. Of 50,000 to 55,000 distinct CDR3 sequences listed, roughly 14% were seen once; the top ten hold about 15%. This clonotype was sampled from a human donor in good health. This chain joins TRBV7-9 and TRBJ2-7; the D gene is possibly TRBD1 (6 bases). The CDR3, as DNA: TGTGCCAGCAGCCCTATCAGGGGAACCTACGAGCAGTACTTC. Its protein is CASSPIRGTYEQYF.